These 28 T cell receptor beta chains were all obtained from the same sample, sequenced in a study of early T cells in non-severe SARS-CoV-2 infection. TCRdb re-called the 5' RACE reads with MiXCR, one entry per CDR3 protein. The sample has tens of thousands of distinct CDR3 sequences; roughly 9.7% are singletons. Sequencing was carried out using whole blood. These receptors were taken from an adult who was a healthcare worker with PCR-confirmed SARS-CoV-2 infection or an uninfected control (not recorded which).

This clonotype came up many times. This sequence joins TRBV12-3 or TRBV12-4 and TRBJ2-3, with D unclear. Trimming left V 1 base short and J 3 bases short, with 8 bases between. The CDR3 totals 14 residues. The CDR3: CASSLGGDTDTQYF. CDR3 sequence (DNA): TGTGCCAGCAGTTTAGGTGGCGATACAGATACGCAGTATTTT.

The gene calls are TRBV12-3 or TRBV12-4 and TRBJ2-3; no clear D. The V end lost 5 bases, the J end lost 0 bases, and 18 bases lay between the germline ends. The CDR3 runs 17 residues. This CDR3 is CASSPGGVGYSTDTQYF. The DNA for the CDR3 is TGTGCCAGCAGTCCAGGTGGGGTAGGTTATAGCACAGATACGCAGTATTTT.

This clonotype was counted at least ten times. The chain carries TRBV20-1 and TRBJ1-4; a possible D gene is TRBD1 (6 bases). There are 14 residues in the CDR3. V lost 1 base to trimming and J lost 7 bases, with 13 bases between them. The germline CDR1 and CDR2 sequences are DFQATT and SNEGSKA (reference sequence). The CDR3: CSARGGQVSEKLFF. The CDR3 bases are TGCAGTGCTAGAGGGGGGCAGGTATCTGAAAAACTGTTTTTT.

This clonotype was recorded at least ten times. The rearrangement joins TRBV11-1 to TRBJ2-2, with a tentative D call TRBD1 (6 bases). Germline V CDR1 and CDR2: SGHAT, FQDESV (reference sequence). The length of the CDR3 is 13 residues. V lost 6 bases and J lost 5, with 10 bases in between. Written as DNA, the CDR3 is TGTGCCAGCAGTTCAGGGGTGACCGGGGAGCTGTTTTTT. This translates into CASSSGVTGELFF.

This clonotype came up many times. The chain links TRBV6-1 to TRBJ2-7; no definite D call. Germline V gene lookup returns CDR1 MNHNS and CDR2 SASEGT. The CDR3 runs to 14 residues. Trimming cost V 6 bases and J 2 bases, with 14 bases left between them. CDR3 loop: CASSGSAGTYEQYF. In nucleotides, the CDR3 is TGTGCCAGCAGCGGGTCGGCAGGAACCTACGAGCAGTACTTC.

The chain has TRBV6-5 and TRBJ2-1; D is perhaps TRBD1 (5 bases). Germline V gives CDR1 MNHEY, CDR2 SVGAGI. V lost 4 bases to trimming and J lost 8 bases, with 12 bases between them. This CDR3 has 13 residues. The DNA of the CDR3 is TGTGCCAGCAGTTTGACAGCACTCGATGAGCAGTTCTTC. This encodes CASSLTALDEQFF.

The chain is built from TRBV15 and TRBJ1-3, with D perhaps matching TRBD1 (5 bases). Trimming left V 3 bases short and J 0 bases short, with 6 bases between. The CDR3 is 14 amino acids. Germline CDR1 reads LNHNV; CDR2 reads YYDKDF (reference sequence). The CDR3 sequence: CATSSRASGNTIYF. As DNA, the CDR3 is TGTGCCACCAGCAGCAGGGCCTCTGGAAACACCATATATTTT.

The V call is TRBV6-5, the J call TRBJ2-3, with 7 bases that match TRBD1. There are 11 residues in the CDR3. V trimming: 4 bases; J trimming: 12 bases; junction bases outside the gene matches: 4. From germline, CDR1 is MNHEY and CDR2 SVGAGI. CDR3 residues: CASSSQGQQYF. The CDR3 nucleotides read TGTGCCAGCAGTTCACAGGGGCAACAGTATTTT.

This chain joins TRBV5-1 and TRBJ2-7, with 7 positions matching TRBD2. The CDR3 spans 16 residues. The J segment lost 0 bases and the V segment lost 4 bases, leaving 10 bases of the junction unmatched. Per germline, CDR1 SGHRS and CDR2 YFSETQ. CDR3 region: CASSREAGASSYEQYF. Written as DNA, the CDR3 is TGCGCCAGCAGCCGGGAGGCTGGGGCTAGCTCCTACGAGCAGTACTTC.

V usage is TRBV28 and J usage is TRBJ1-4, with 10 bases that match TRBD1. The CDR3 totals 15 residues. Trimming cost V 2 bases and J 6 bases; bases outside gene matches: 3. The V gene's germline CDR1 is MDHEN and CDR2 SYDVKM. As DNA, the CDR3 is TGTGCCAGCAGTTTACTAGGGACAGGGGATGAAAAACTGTTTTTT. Translated: CASSLLGTGDEKLFF.

The chain links TRBV27 to TRBJ1-2; D uncertain. This CDR3 spans 13 amino acids. The V gene lost 2 bases and the J gene lost 5 bases, with 9 bases spanning the gap. Germline V lookup: CDR1 MNHEY, CDR2 SMNVEV (reference sequence). CDR3 in amino acids: CASSLGRNYGYTF. Written as DNA, the CDR3 is TGTGCCAGCAGTTTAGGTCGGAATTATGGCTACACCTTC.

This clonotype was detected ten times or more. The chain carries TRBV4-1 and TRBJ2-3; 8 bases line up with TRBD2. The V and J ends lost 0 bases and 6 bases, in that order; junction bases with no gene match: 11. This CDR3 is built from 17 residues. Per the germline V gene, CDR1 is MGHRA and CDR2 is YSYEKL. The CDR3 DNA follows: TGCGCCAGCAGCCAAGAAGGGCTAGCGGGTCCAAGGGATACGCAGTATTTT. Protein sequence: CASSQEGLAGPRDTQYF.

This clonotype has ten or more counts. The CDR3 is CASTFNTEAFF. In DNA form, the CDR3 reads TGTGCCAGCACCTTTAACACTGAAGCTTTCTTT. The rearrangement joins TRBV28 to TRBJ1-1; D uncertain. Germline CDR1 is MDHEN and CDR2 is SYDVKM. V lost 7 bases, J lost 2 bases, and 5 bases lay in between. The CDR3 spans 11 residues.

This clonotype was found a few times. The chain joins TRBV12-3 or TRBV12-4 to TRBJ1-4; 9 bases line up with TRBD1. J lost 8 bases, V lost 2 bases, and 6 bases had no gene match. This CDR3 region has 15 residues. The CDR3 loop reads CASSLSGQGYEKLFF. In DNA form, the CDR3 reads TGTGCCAGCAGTTTAAGCGGACAGGGGTACGAAAAACTGTTTTTT.

This clonotype showed up many times. The chain is built from TRBV12-3 or TRBV12-4 and TRBJ2-2; D gene ambiguous. The CDR3 is made up of 17 amino acids. Trimming stripped 5 bases from V and 4 bases from J, with 20 bases between. CDR3 sequence reads: CASSLGFRPRPTGELFF. DNA for the CDR3: TGTGCCAGCAGTCTCGGTTTTAGACCCAGGCCCACCGGGGAGCTGTTTTTT.

This clonotype was seen a few times. This sequence joins TRBV9 and TRBJ1-6, with D hard to call. The CDR3 contains 12 residues. The ends were cut back, 2 bases at V and 3 bases at J, with 0 bases in the middle. Germline lookup yields CDR1 SGDLS and CDR2 YYNGEE. The CDR3 is CASSVYNSPLHF. CDR3 DNA: TGTGCCAGCAGCGTCTATAATTCACCCCTCCACTTT.

This clonotype was observed many times. V and J are TRBV19 and TRBJ1-5, with D hard to call. Per germline, CDR1 LNHDA and CDR2 SQIVND (reference sequence). The CDR3 loop spans 16 amino acids. With 1 base removed from V and 5 bases from J, the gap between germline ends came to 15 bases. This chain's CDR3 is CASSIVGQFGDQPQHF. As DNA, the CDR3 is TGTGCCAGTAGTATAGTAGGTCAATTCGGGGATCAGCCCCAGCATTTT. The full variable domain, its missing parts supplied by reference TRBV19 and TRBJ1-5, is DGGITQSPKYLFRKEGQNVTLSCEQNLNHDAMYWYRQDPGQGLRLIYYSQIVNDFQKGDIAEGYSVSREKKESFPLTVTSAQKNPTAFYLCASSIVGQFGDQPQHFGDGTRLSIL.

This clonotype came up a few times. V usage is TRBV28 and J usage is TRBJ1-2; 8 nucleotides align to TRBD1. CDR1 and CDR2 (germline): MDHEN, SYDVKM. This CDR3 is built from 12 residues. Trimming took 5 bases from V and 4 from J; bases not matched to a gene: 0. The CDR3 spells CASSTGGYGYTF. In DNA, the CDR3 is TGTGCCAGCAGTACAGGGGGCTATGGCTACACCTTC.

This clonotype showed up many times. The chain carries TRBV9 and TRBJ1-4; maybe TRBD1 (6 bases). The CDR3 loop spans 15 amino acids. Germline V gene data show CDR1 as SGDLS and CDR2 as YYNGEE. Trimming pared 1 base from V and 4 bases from J, leaving 11 bases between. The CDR3 protein is CASSVTDSLNEKLFF. The DNA for the CDR3 is TGTGCCAGCAGCGTAACGGACAGTCTTAATGAAAAACTGTTTTTT.

Ten or more counts support this clonotype. This sequence joins TRBV16 and TRBJ1-2, with D unresolved. Germline CDR1 is KGHSY and CDR2 is FQNENV. The V end lost 2 bases, the J end lost 4 bases, and 11 bases lay between the germline ends. CDR3 size: 14 residues. Here the CDR3 reads CASSQAWSTYGYTF. CDR3 DNA: TGTGCCAGCAGCCAAGCGTGGTCCACCTATGGCTACACCTTC.

This clonotype was counted ten times or more. The chain has TRBV2 and TRBJ1-2; tentative D call: TRBD1 (5 bases). V was pared by 2 bases and J by 8 bases, with 18 bases between. Germline loops: CDR1 SNHLY, CDR2 FYNNEI. This CDR3 contains 15 residues. CDR3 nucleotide sequence: TGTGCCAGCAGTGAAATTGCAGGACGGGGCGCGGGCTACACCTTC. Translating gives CASSEIAGRGAGYTF.

This clonotype showed up many times. CDR3 in DNA: TGCAGTGCTGGCAAAAGCTCTGGGGCCAACGTCCTGACTTTC. Translated, it gives CSAGKSSGANVLTF. This rearrangement joins TRBV20-1 to TRBJ2-6; unclear D gene. Trimming pared 5 bases from V and 0 bases from J, leaving 8 bases between. Germline V lookup: CDR1 DFQATT, CDR2 SNEGSKA (reference sequence). The CDR3 loop spans 14 amino acids.

This clonotype was counted ten times or more. The chain couples TRBV6-4 to TRBJ2-3; 10 nucleotides line up with TRBD2. CDR1 is MRHNA and CDR2 is SNTAGT in the germline V gene. The CDR3 extends over 15 amino acids. Trimming took 2 bases from V and 1 from J; bases not matched to a gene: 0. In nucleotides, the CDR3 is TGTGCCAGCAGTGACAGCGGGGGGGGCACAGATACGCAGTATTTT. Amino acids: CASSDSGGGTDTQYF.

CDR3 sequence reads: CASSYRLDRGSDTQYF. The CDR3, as DNA: TGTGCCAGCAGCTACCGATTGGACAGGGGGTCGGATACGCAGTATTTT. The gene calls are TRBV11-2 and TRBJ2-3, with 10 positions matching TRBD1. The CDR3 is 16 amino acids. Per germline, CDR1 SGHAT and CDR2 FQNNGV. V dropped 4 bases and J dropped 6; count of bases not matched to a gene: 10.

This clonotype came up a few times. The rearrangement joins TRBV5-1 to TRBJ2-7; D call uncertain. CDR3 length equals 13 residues. Germline-derived CDR1 and CDR2 are SGHRS and YFSETQ. Trimming shortened V by 0 bases and J by 4 bases, and 8 bases separated the two germline ends. The CDR3 sequence: CASSLASIYEQYF. For the CDR3, the DNA is TGCGCCAGCAGCTTGGCCAGCATATACGAGCAGTACTTC.

The DNA of the CDR3 is TGTGCCAGCAGTTACTCGAAAATTCAGGAGACCAGGGAGCTGTTTTTT. It translates to CASSYSKIQETRELFF. The chain links TRBV6-5 to TRBJ2-2; unclear D gene. The CDR3 covers 16 residues. Trimming shortened V by 0 bases and J by 9 bases, and 17 bases separated the two germline ends. Germline assignment: CDR1 MNHEY and CDR2 SVGAGI.

The rearrangement joins TRBV7-9 to TRBJ2-3; 10 nucleotides line up with TRBD1. The V gene end was trimmed by 10 bases and the J gene end by 5 bases; junction bases not matched to a gene: 9. Germline V gene lookup returns CDR1 SEHNR and CDR2 FQNEAQ (reference sequence). CDR3 size: 14 residues. CDR3 in DNA: TGTGCCACCCTGGGGACAGGGGTGGAAGATACGCAGTATTTT. Its translation is CATLGTGVEDTQYF.

Ten or more counts support this clonotype. The chain employs TRBV10-3 and TRBJ2-7; 7 nucleotides agree with TRBD1. V trimming: 0 bases; J trimming: 0 bases; junction bases outside the gene matches: 5. The CDR3 is 16 residues long. Germline V gene data show CDR1 as ENHRY and CDR2 as SYGVKD. The CDR3 protein is CAISESRDSSSYEQYF. The CDR3, as DNA: TGTGCCATCAGTGAGTCTAGGGACAGCAGCTCCTACGAGCAGTACTTC.